This TCR beta chain comes out of a study of T cells in Graves' hyperthyroidism and ophthalmopathy. Amplification of TCR beta CDR3 regions was performed using RNA transcripts as template. A first-round RT-PCR of the TCR CDR3 used the HTBI primer set. Each CDR3 protein gets one entry after TCRdb re-called the multiplex PCR reads with MiXCR. The data contain a few hundred thousand distinct CDR3 sequences, approximately 14% of them singletons. Overall study results and limits: Also found in blood were most expanded thyroid clonotypes above 0.001. Stable hyperthyroidism was told apart from ophthalmopathy by a model built on 13 V-J features.

Ophthalmopathy patients all had a Clinical Activity Score of at least 3, a NOSPECS grade of at least 4 and disease under 3 months old. Points on this clonotype: Its antigen is currently unknown.

This clonotype was sampled from a woman in her twenties or thirties with Graves' ophthalmopathy. Material for sequencing was blood.

DNA of the CDR3: TGTGCCAGCAGCGTAGTTCTGGGCACCGGGGAGCTGTTTTTT. As protein: CASSVVLGTGELFF. The chain carries TRBV13 and TRBJ2-2; D not certain. The CDR3 contains 14 residues. Germline CDR1 reads PRHDT; CDR2 reads FYEKMQ (reference sequence). The V end lost 5 bases, the J end lost 4 bases, and 11 bases lay between the germline ends.